One and the same sample provided the 25 T cell receptor beta chains below, sequenced in a study of shared clonotypes between healthy human individuals. Naive CD8 isolation took CD45RO-negative cells positively selected for CCR7 and excluded terminally differentiated effector memory CD45RA+ cells. Profiled with immunoSEQ multiplex PCR; TCRdb holds only in-frame clones, not every one. The profile shows some 2,100,000 clones, under 95% of them singletons. The sequenced material came from naive CD8+ T cells from PBMCs. The origin of the receptors is a man aged 18 to 29 in good health. Some clones in this sample may be carry-over from other donors' samples.

The gene calls are TRBV21-1 and TRBJ1-2; the table's D gene call, TRBD1, was not cross checked with the DNA. TRBV21-1 is noted as a pseudogene. CDR3 length: 16 residues. CDR3 region: CASSKANRGQPYGYTF. The CDR3 DNA sequence: TGTGCCAGCAGCAAAGCCAATCGTGGACAGCCCTATGGCTACACCTTC.

The J gene is TRBJ1-5, the V gene TRBV6-5; D not resolved. This CDR3 is 14 amino acids long. V was pared by 6 bases and J by 0 bases, with 9 bases between. CDR1 is MNHEY and CDR2 is SVGAGI in the germline V gene. Here the CDR3 reads CASRGSDSNQPQHF. CDR3 nucleotide sequence: TGTGCCAGCAGGGGGAGTGATAGCAATCAGCCCCAGCATTTT.

This chain connects TRBV19 to TRBJ2-4; D tentatively reads TRBD1 or TRBD2 (5 bases each). This CDR3 is 15 amino acids long. Germline V gives CDR1 LNHDA, CDR2 SQIVND (reference sequence). V lost 0 bases to trimming and J lost 6 bases, with 12 bases between them. In nucleotides, the CDR3 is TGTGCCAGTAGTATAGATCCGGGGCGAGGAAACATTCAGTACTTC. It yields the protein CASSIDPGRGNIQYF.

As concerns this clone: The same CDR3 is also encoded by other DNA sequences in this sample. The chain is built from TRBV27 and TRBJ2-7; 7 nucleotides line up with TRBD2. CDR3 size: 14 residues. Trimming took 2 bases from V and 2 from J; bases not matched to a gene: 3. Germline CDR1 and CDR2: MNHEY and SMNVEV (reference sequence). The CDR3 region has the DNA TGTGCCAGCAGTTTAAATGGGAGGGCCTACGAGCAGTACTTC. It is translated as CASSLNGRAYEQYF.

V usage is TRBV5-6 and J usage is TRBJ2-1; no clear D. CDR3 length: 12 residues. Germline-derived CDR1 and CDR2 are SGHDT and YYEEEE. V lost 0 bases, J lost 8 bases, and 6 bases lay in between. CDR3 DNA: TGTGCCAGCAGCTTGGCCTGGCATGAGCAGTTCTTC. Translated, it gives CASSLAWHEQFF.

This sequence joins TRBV28 and TRBJ1-2; 7 bases match TRBD1. CDR3 size: 14 residues. CDR1 is MDHEN and CDR2 is SYDVKM in the germline V gene. Trimming at V came to 3 bases and at J to 7 bases, leaving 8 bases not matched to a gene. Written as DNA, the CDR3 is TGTGCCAGCAGTTTCTTCAAGGGGGCAGGTGGCTACACCTTC. Protein product: CASSFFKGAGGYTF.

V gene TRBV10-3 combines with J gene TRBJ1-5; D remains ambiguous. CDR3 size: 14 residues. Trimming took 2 bases from V and 3 from J, leaving 8 bases between them. Germline V gives CDR1 ENHRY, CDR2 SYGVKD. The CDR3, as DNA: TGTGCCATCAGTGAGACTGTCAACAATCAGCCCCAGCATTTT. It is translated as CAISETVNNQPQHF.

J is TRBJ2-7 and V is TRBV28, with D maybe TRBD2 (5 bases). This CDR3 comprises 14 residues. Germline CDR1 reads MDHEN; CDR2 reads SYDVKM. Trimming shortened V by 3 bases and J by 2 bases, and 11 bases separated the two germline ends. This chain's CDR3 is CASSFYDGAYEQYF. CDR3 coding DNA: TGTGCCAGCAGTTTCTATGACGGGGCCTACGAGCAGTACTTC.

The V call is TRBV19, the J call TRBJ1-1; D possibly corresponds to TRBD1 (6 bases). The CDR3 loop spans 13 amino acids. V was clipped by 10 bases and J by 1 base, with 13 bases between them. The germline CDR1 and CDR2 sequences are LNHDA and SQIVND (reference sequence). CDR3 region: CATLTGRNTEAFF. The CDR3 coding sequence is TGTGCCACCTTGACAGGAAGGAACACTGAAGCTTTCTTT.

This clone was recorded once. The CDR3: CASSTPTGQGSYEQYF. Here the CDR3 DNA reads TGCGCCAGCAGCACACCTACGGGACAGGGCTCCTACGAGCAGTACTTC. The V and J genes are TRBV5-1 and TRBJ2-7; TRBD1 aligns across 9 bases. The V segment lost 4 bases and the J segment 0 bases; nucleotides outside the gene matches: 8. CDR1 and CDR2 (germline): SGHRS, YFSETQ. This CDR3 is 16 amino acids long.

The J gene is TRBJ2-7, the V gene TRBV28, with D tentatively TRBD1 or TRBD2 (6 bases each). Germline V gene data show CDR1 as MDHEN and CDR2 as SYDVKM. V was clipped by 3 bases and J by 5 bases, with 14 bases between them. This CDR3 spans 14 amino acids. The CDR3 DNA sequence: TGTGCCAGCAGTTTCCTCAGGGGAGGTAACGAGCAGTACTTC. Its protein is CASSFLRGGNEQYF.

A single count supports this clone. V gene TRBV28 combines with J gene TRBJ2-5; 9 bases fit TRBD1. Germline CDR1 is MDHEN and CDR2 is SYDVKM. V was clipped by 8 bases and J by 3 bases; unmatched bases: 10. The CDR3 loop spans 15 amino acids. Here the CDR3 reads CASHQAGQGEETQYF. The DNA for the CDR3 is TGTGCCAGCCACCAGGCGGGACAGGGAGAAGAGACCCAGTACTTC.

The rearrangement links TRBV13 to TRBJ1-1, with TRBD1 matching over 7 bases. Germline V gene sequence: CDR1 PRHDT, CDR2 FYEKMQ (reference sequence). V trimming: 4 bases; J trimming: 7 bases; junction bases outside the gene matches: 3. There are 12 residues in the CDR3. The CDR3 nucleotides are TGTGCCAGCAGCTCCAGACAGGGTGAAGCTTTCTTT. Translation: CASSSRQGEAFF. Full variable domain (outside the CDR3, taken from reference TRBV13 and TRBJ1-1): AAGVIQSPRHLIKEKRETATLKCYPIPRHDTVYWYQQGPGQDPQFLISFYEKMQSDKGSIPDRFSAQQFSDYHSELNMSSLELGDSALYFCASSSRQGEAFFGQGTRLTVV.

As for this clone: This sample also contains other DNA sequences that code for the same CDR3. The J gene is TRBJ2-2, the V gene TRBV9, with TRBD2 matching 10 bases. The V gene end was trimmed by 0 bases and the J gene end by 3 bases; junction bases not matched to a gene: 2. Looked up from germline, CDR1 is SGDLS and CDR2 is YYNGEE. The CDR3 consists of 16 residues. CDR3 residues: CASSVVAGGYTGELFF. CDR3 DNA: TGTGCCAGCAGCGTAGTAGCGGGAGGTTACACCGGGGAGCTGTTTTTT.

The CDR3: CASSRGGGSPLHF. The CDR3 nucleotides read TGTGCCAGCAGCCGAGGGGGCGGGTCACCCCTCCACTTT. J is TRBJ1-6 and V is TRBV5-6, with 7 bases aligning to TRBD1. Per germline, CDR1 SGHDT and CDR2 YYEEEE. The CDR3 loop spans 13 amino acids. The ends lost 4 bases at V and 10 bases at J; junction bases unmatched: 5.

The genes are TRBV9 and TRBJ1-1; D gene unclear. V lost 0 bases to trimming and J lost 2 bases, with 29 bases between them. CDR1 and CDR2 (germline): SGDLS, YYNGEE. The CDR3 loop spans 21 amino acids. CDR3 sequence: CASSVALSGVRVLGQNTEAFF. The CDR3 nucleotides are TGTGCCAGCAGCGTAGCTCTCAGCGGGGTGAGGGTCCTCGGGCAAAACACTGAAGCTTTCTTT.

The V call is TRBV18, the J call TRBJ1-5; a possible D gene is TRBD1 (5 bases). The CDR3 extends over 16 amino acids. Germline assignment: CDR1 KGHSH and CDR2 LQKENI. V was pared by 3 bases and J by 0 bases, with 12 bases between. The chain's CDR3 is CASSPDSGRSNQPQHF. The CDR3 DNA is TGTGCCAGCTCACCCGATTCGGGACGTAGCAATCAGCCCCAGCATTTT.

J is TRBJ1-1 and V is TRBV29-1; D perhaps matches TRBD1 (5 bases). The CDR3 contains 14 residues. Germline-derived CDR1 and CDR2 are SQVTM and ANQGSEA. V was trimmed by 7 bases and J by 0 bases, leaving 15 bases between them. The CDR3 coding sequence is TGCAGCGGGCGGGGGACGAAAATGAACACTGAAGCTTTCTTT. It yields the protein CSGRGTKMNTEAFF.

The chain recombines TRBV2 with TRBJ1-2; D is perhaps TRBD1 (5 bases). The CDR3 has 15 amino acids. Germline V CDR1 and CDR2: SNHLY, FYNNEI. V was shortened by 0 bases and J by 1 base, with 9 bases between the two germline ends. For the CDR3, the DNA is TGTGCCAGCAGTGAAGCGCGGGGCAGTAACTATGGCTACACCTTC. Its translation is CASSEARGSNYGYTF.

The V call is TRBV7-3, the J call TRBJ2-1; tentatively, D is TRBD1 (6 bases). This CDR3 spans 16 amino acids. CDR1 is SGHTA, CDR2 FQGTGA, per germline. V lost 2 bases and J 0 bases, leaving 11 bases between the germline ends. CDR3: CASSLGRGGSYNEQFF. CDR3 DNA sequence: TGTGCCAGCAGCTTAGGGCGAGGGGGCTCCTACAATGAGCAGTTCTTC. Full variable domain (rest looked up from reference TRBV7-3 and TRBJ2-1): GAGVSQTPSNKVTEKGKYVELRCDPISGHTALYWYRQSLGQGPEFLIYFQGTGAADDSGLPNDRFFAVRPEGSVSTLKIQRTERGDSAVYLCASSLGRGGSYNEQFFGPGTRLTVL.

The chain joins TRBV19 to TRBJ2-1, with D hard to call. V was shortened by 4 bases and J by 8 bases, with 27 bases between the two germline ends. This CDR3 comprises 18 residues. CDR1 is LNHDA, CDR2 SQIVND, per germline (reference sequence). CDR3 DNA: TGTGCCAGTAGTACGCGTTACCCTAGGGAAGGCAATGGCGATGAGCAGTTCTTC. Translation: CASSTRYPREGNGDEQFF.

V and J are TRBV19 and TRBJ1-2, with 10 bases lining up with TRBD1. CDR1 and CDR2 (germline): LNHDA, SQIVND (reference sequence). The CDR3 sequence is 13 residues long. V was clipped by 7 bases and J by 3 bases; unmatched bases: 2. In DNA, the CDR3 is TGTGCCAGTATAGGGACAGGGGACTATGGCTACACCTTC. The encoded protein is CASIGTGDYGYTF.

This sequence joins TRBV9 and TRBJ1-5; D is ambiguous. CDR3 length equals 15 residues. V was pared by 0 bases and J by 3 bases, with 10 bases between. Per the germline V gene, CDR1 is SGDLS and CDR2 is YYNGEE. The CDR3 nucleotides read TGTGCCAGCAGCGTAGCTGCGGGATTCAATCAGCCCCAGCATTTT. Translated, it gives CASSVAAGFNQPQHF.

This sequence joins TRBV4-1 and TRBJ2-6; D call uncertain. CDR1 is MGHRA, CDR2 YSYEKL, per germline. The CDR3 sequence is 16 residues long. The V end lost 2 bases, the J end lost 0 bases, and 8 bases lay between the germline ends. CDR3 in amino acids: CASSQSPSSGANVLTF. CDR3 nucleotides: TGCGCCAGCAGCCAATCCCCCTCCTCTGGGGCCAACGTCCTGACTTTC.

The chain joins TRBV28 to TRBJ2-7; tentatively, D is TRBD1 or TRBD2 (5 bases each). Germline CDR1 and CDR2: MDHEN and SYDVKM. Trimming stripped 6 bases from V and 2 bases from J, with 14 bases between. The CDR3 sequence is 14 residues long. CDR3 loop: CASSPDWGTYEQYF. CDR3 bases: TGTGCCAGCAGCCCGGACTGGGGCACCTACGAGCAGTACTTC.